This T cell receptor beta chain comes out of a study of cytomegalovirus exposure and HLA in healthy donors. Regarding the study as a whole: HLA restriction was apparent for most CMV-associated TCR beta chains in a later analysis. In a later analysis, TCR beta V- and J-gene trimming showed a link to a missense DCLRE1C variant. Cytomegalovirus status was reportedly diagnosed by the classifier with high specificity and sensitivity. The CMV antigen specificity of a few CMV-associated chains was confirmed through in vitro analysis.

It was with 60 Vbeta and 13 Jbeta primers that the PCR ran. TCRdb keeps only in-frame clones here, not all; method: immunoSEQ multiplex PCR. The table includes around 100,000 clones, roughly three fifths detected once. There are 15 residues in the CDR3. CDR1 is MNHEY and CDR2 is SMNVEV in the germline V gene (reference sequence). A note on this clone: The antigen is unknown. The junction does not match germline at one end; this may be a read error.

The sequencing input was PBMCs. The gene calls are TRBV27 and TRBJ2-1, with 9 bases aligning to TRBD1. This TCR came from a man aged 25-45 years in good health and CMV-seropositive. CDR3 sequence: CASSRDRVIGNEQLF. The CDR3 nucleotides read TGTGCCAGCAGTCGGGACAGGGTAATAGGCAATGAGCAGCTCTTC.